These 22 T cell receptor beta chains came from one sample sequenced in a study of blood T cell repertoires in COVID-19. Profiled with immunoSEQ multiplex PCR; TCRdb holds only in-frame clones, not every one. This table has approximately 290,000 clones, approximately 90% appearing once. The sequenced sample was peripheral blood. The origin of the receptors is a man aged 25-40 years with acute or convalescent COVID-19.

The chain recombines TRBV29-1 with TRBJ1-2; 10 bases align to TRBD1. The CDR3 loop spans 12 amino acids. The germline V gene has CDR1 SQVTM and CDR2 ANQGSEA. J lost 5 bases, V lost 7 bases, and 4 bases had no gene match. Here the CDR3 DNA reads TGCAGCGCGGGACAGGGGAATTATGGCTACACCTTC. It encodes CSAGQGNYGYTF.

The chain joins TRBV7-2 to TRBJ2-2, with TRBD2 matching over 8 bases. J was trimmed by 0 bases and V by 5 bases; bases with no gene match: 11. Germline values: CDR1 SGHTA, CDR2 FQGNSA. The CDR3 runs to 18 residues. As DNA, the CDR3 is TGTGCCAGCAGCCCCCCCTGGCGGGGGGCCTCGAACACCGGGGAGCTGTTTTTT. Its translation is CASSPPWRGASNTGELFF.

The chain recombines TRBV2 with TRBJ2-2; 13 bases map to TRBD2. CDR1 is SNHLY, CDR2 FYNNEI, per germline. This CDR3 has 14 residues. With 6 bases clipped from V and 7 bases from J, the junction kept 2 bases outside the gene matches. CDR3 nucleotide sequence: TGTGCCAGCAGAACTAGCGGGGGGGGCGGGGAGCTGTTTTTT. Amino acids: CASRTSGGGGELFF.

This chain joins TRBV12-3 or TRBV12-4 and TRBJ2-3; 7 positions match TRBD1. Trimming removed 7 bases from V and 4 bases from J; junction bases left unmatched: 5. CDR3 length equals 13 residues. The CDR3 sequence is CASNPGGPDTQYF. DNA for the CDR3: TGTGCCAGCAATCCAGGGGGTCCAGATACGCAGTATTTT.

The chain recombines TRBV15 with TRBJ1-5; 7 bases agree with TRBD1. The germline V gene encodes CDR1 LNHNV and CDR2 YYDKDF (reference sequence). V lost 6 bases, J lost 4 bases, and 15 bases stayed unmatched. The CDR3 length is 17 residues. The CDR3 DNA sequence: TGTGCCACCAGACCTCTCAAGCCAGGACAGGTTAATCAGCCCCAGCATTTT. Its translation: CATRPLKPGQVNQPQHF.

V usage is TRBV7-2 and J usage is TRBJ2-1, with TRBD2 as a possible D gene (6 bases). The V gene's germline CDR1 is SGHTA and CDR2 FQGNSA. CDR3 length: 13 residues. The V and J ends lost 0 bases and 15 bases respectively, with 15 bases between them. CDR3 residues: CASSLAGGVVWFF. In DNA, the CDR3 is TGTGCCAGCAGCTTAGCTGGCGGGGTGGTGTGGTTCTTC.

This CDR3 is CASSLGLAGRGEQFF. In DNA form, the CDR3 reads TGTGCCAGCAGCTTAGGACTAGCGGGACGGGGTGAGCAGTTCTTC. The gene calls are TRBV7-2 and TRBJ2-1; 11 nucleotides line up with TRBD2. The J segment lost 9 bases and the V segment lost 1 base, leaving 5 bases of the junction unmatched. Germline V gene lookup returns CDR1 SGHTA and CDR2 FQGNSA. The CDR3 totals 15 residues.

In this sample, this clone turned up a few times. The chain couples TRBV7-9 to TRBJ2-1; D is ambiguous. Germline V gene sequence: CDR1 SEHNR, CDR2 FQNEAQ (reference sequence). The CDR3 loop spans 16 amino acids. V shed 5 bases and J shed 1 base, with 15 bases lying between them. CDR3 DNA: TGTGCCAGCAGCCGGCCAGTGGCGGAGTCCTACAATGAGCAGTTCTTC. It codes for CASSRPVAESYNEQFF.

The CDR3 is CASSLTAGRDSPLHF. CDR3 DNA sequence: TGCGCCAGCAGCCTAACGGCGGGGCGCGATTCACCCCTCCACTTT. The chain joins TRBV5-1 to TRBJ1-6; the D gene is possibly TRBD1 (5 bases). The germline gives CDR1 SGHRS, CDR2 YFSETQ. The V end was cut by 4 bases, the J end by 8 bases, with 16 bases between. The CDR3 runs to 15 residues.

The chain employs TRBV10-1 and TRBJ1-3, with D unresolved. The germline V and J ends were trimmed by 3 bases and 3 bases, with 12 bases remaining between them. CDR3 length equals 15 residues. Germline V gene lookup returns CDR1 WNHNN and CDR2 SYGVQD (reference sequence). CDR3 protein: CASSEGRGYGNTIYF. In DNA form, the CDR3 reads TGCGCCAGCAGTGAAGGCCGGGGTTATGGAAACACCATATATTTT.

V and J are TRBV5-1 and TRBJ2-1, with no clear D. The CDR3 is made up of 15 amino acids. The V gene's germline CDR1 is SGHRS and CDR2 YFSETQ. Trimming cost V 4 bases and J 8 bases, with 19 bases left between them. The CDR3, as DNA: TGCGCCAGCAGCCCCCCCGGTGTCGGCAGCGATGAGCAGTTCTTC. Its protein product is CASSPPGVGSDEQFF.

This chain joins TRBV7-4 and TRBJ1-6; 7 bases line up with TRBD1. V lost 5 bases and J lost 8; bases outside the gene matches: 9. The germline V gene has CDR1 SGHVT and CDR2 SQSDAQ. CDR3 length: 15 residues. CDR3 loop: CASSARQGLDSPLHF. Written as DNA, the CDR3 is TGTGCCAGCAGCGCGCGACAGGGACTAGATTCACCCCTCCACTTT.

The J gene is TRBJ1-2, the V gene TRBV21-1; the table's D call, TRBD1, was not checked against the DNA. TRBV21-1 is given as a pseudogene. This CDR3 has 15 amino acids. CDR3 DNA sequence: TGTGCCAGCAGCAAAGCAGGGGACAGGGGCCATGGCTACACCTTC. Translation: CASSKAGDRGHGYTF.

The J gene is TRBJ1-5, the V gene TRBV28; tentative D call: TRBD1 (6 bases). V lost 7 bases and J lost 6, with 10 bases in between. This CDR3 contains 12 residues. Germline V lookup: CDR1 MDHEN, CDR2 SYDVKM. The CDR3 sequence is CASKTGFQPQHF. As DNA, the CDR3 is TGTGCCAGCAAGACAGGTTTTCAGCCCCAGCATTTT.

The V call is TRBV18, the J call TRBJ2-1; the D gene is possibly TRBD2 (6 bases). This CDR3 is 18 amino acids long. V was trimmed by 1 base and J by 4 bases, leaving 20 bases between them. CDR1 and CDR2 (germline): KGHSH, LQKENI. CDR3 protein: CASSPQYSTAGNYNEQFF. The CDR3 DNA reads as TGTGCCAGCTCACCACAGTATAGTACGGCGGGGAATTACAATGAGCAGTTCTTC.

The rearrangement uses TRBV27 and TRBJ1-2, with D possibly matching TRBD1 (6 bases). Germline CDR1 is MNHEY and CDR2 is SMNVEV (reference sequence). The CDR3 runs 11 residues. Trimming removed 7 bases from V and 8 bases from J, with 11 bases in between. DNA of the CDR3: TGTGCCAGCAAAGGGGGTCGGGGCTACACCTTC. Protein product: CASKGGRGYTF.

CDR3 region: CASSLTGWAQYF. CDR3 in DNA: TGTGCCAGCAGCTTGACAGGGTGGGCCCAGTACTTC. The V call is TRBV5-5, the J call TRBJ2-5, with D possibly matching TRBD1 (6 bases). This CDR3 spans 12 amino acids. Per the germline V gene, CDR1 is SGHKS and CDR2 is YYEKEE (reference sequence). The V end was cut by 1 base, the J end by 9 bases, with 10 bases between.

This chain connects TRBV11-2 to TRBJ1-1, with D possibly matching TRBD1 (5 bases). The CDR3 runs 14 residues. Trimming left V 7 bases short and J 3 bases short, with 15 bases between. Germline CDR1 reads SGHAT; CDR2 reads FQNNGV. CDR3 in amino acids: CASTTRGVDTEAFF. In DNA, the CDR3 is TGTGCCAGCACCACCCGGGGGGTTGACACTGAAGCTTTCTTT.

The chain uses TRBV21-1 and TRBJ2-7; the table gives TRBD1 as D, unverified against the DNA. TRBV21-1 is noted as a pseudogene. This CDR3 spans 15 amino acids. CDR3 in amino acids: CASSPKVGAGYEQYF. CDR3 in DNA: TGTGCCAGCAGCCCAAAAGTGGGGGCCGGGTACGAGCAGTACTTC.

The chain carries TRBV5-5 and TRBJ1-1; 7 bases are shared with TRBD1. The germline gives CDR1 SGHKS, CDR2 YYEKEE (reference sequence). The V gene end was trimmed by 4 bases and the J gene end by 0 bases; junction bases not matched to a gene: 12. The length of the CDR3 is 17 residues. The CDR3 bases are TGTGCCAGCAGCGGCGGACAGGTCGATGAATTGAACACTGAAGCTTTCTTT. Translated: CASSGGQVDELNTEAFF. Together with reference TRBV5-5 and TRBJ1-1, the CDR3 gives the full variable domain: DAGVTQSPTHLIKTRGQQVTLRCSPISGHKSVSWYQQVLGQGPQFIFQYYEKEERGRGNFPDRFSARQFPNYSSELNVNALLLGDSALYLCASSGGQVDELNTEAFFGQGTRLTVV.

The rearrangement uses TRBV5-6 and TRBJ1-5; D perhaps matches TRBD1 (5 bases). CDR1 and CDR2 from the germline V gene are SGHDT and YYEEEE. V was cut by 4 bases and J by 0 bases, with 11 bases left in between. This CDR3 comprises 15 residues. CDR3: CASSPGLYSNQPQHF. Here the CDR3 DNA reads TGTGCCAGCAGCCCGGGACTTTATAGCAATCAGCCCCAGCATTTT.

V gene TRBV29-1 combines with J gene TRBJ2-7; 7 nucleotides agree with TRBD1. The CDR3 contains 18 residues. The ends lost 2 bases at V and 2 bases at J; junction bases unmatched: 18. In germline, CDR1 is SQVTM, CDR2 ANQGSEA. The CDR3 region has the DNA TGCAGCGTTGAACTGATGGCCTTAGGGGGCGCTGGCCCCTACGAGCAGTACTTC. As protein: CSVELMALGGAGPYEQYF.